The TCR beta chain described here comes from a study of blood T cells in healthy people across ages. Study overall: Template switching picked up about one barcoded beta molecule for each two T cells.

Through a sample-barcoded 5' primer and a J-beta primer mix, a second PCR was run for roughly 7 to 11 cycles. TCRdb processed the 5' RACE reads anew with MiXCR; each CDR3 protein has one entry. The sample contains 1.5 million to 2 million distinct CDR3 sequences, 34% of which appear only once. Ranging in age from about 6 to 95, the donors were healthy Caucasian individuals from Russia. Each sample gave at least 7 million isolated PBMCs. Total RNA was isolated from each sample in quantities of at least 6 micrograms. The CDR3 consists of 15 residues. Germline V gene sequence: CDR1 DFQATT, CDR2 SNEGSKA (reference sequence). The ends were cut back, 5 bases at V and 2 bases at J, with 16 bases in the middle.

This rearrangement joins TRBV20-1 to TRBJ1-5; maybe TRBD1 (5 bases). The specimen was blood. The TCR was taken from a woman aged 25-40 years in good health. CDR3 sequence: CSALTPGQGNQPQHF. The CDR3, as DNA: TGCAGTGCTTTGACACCGGGGCAGGGCAATCAGCCCCAGCATTTT.